These T cell receptor beta chains were read from a single sample in a study of T cells in Graves' hyperthyroidism and ophthalmopathy. TCRdb analysed the multiplex PCR reads with MiXCR anew, one entry per CDR3 protein. The repertoire consists of more than 450,000 distinct CDR3 sequences, with around 15% occurring once and the leading ten covering over 11%. The sample taken for sequencing was blood. These receptors originate from a woman aged 35 to 49 with Graves' hyperthyroidism. CDR3s include the opening cysteine and the closing phenylalanine or tryptophan.

>TRBV6-5|TRBJ1-6
CASSYSNRGNSPLHF
>TRBV11-2|TRBJ1-1
CASSLDIGVGNTEAFF
>TRBV20-1|TRBJ2-1
CSARNLDGWEQFF
>TRBV2|TRBJ2-3
CASRTGTSGDTQYF
>TRBV18|TRBJ2-1
CASSPTRLAGGDNEQFF
>TRBV3-1|TRBJ1-3
CASSQDLRQLSGNTIYF
>TRBV20-1|TRBJ1-3
CSGQGGSGNTIYF
>TRBV27|TRBJ1-2
CASRSQGALGGYTF
>TRBV3-1|TRBJ2-5
CASSQVAGAGEETQYF
>TRBV28|TRBJ1-1
CASSTLTGRNTEAFF
>TRBV7-2|TRBJ2-5
CASSPGMGHQETQYF
>TRBV27|TRBJ2-7
CASRGLAGVIEQYF
>TRBV2|TRBJ2-7
CASNPGQISYEQYF
>TRBV12-3/TRBV12-4|TRBJ1-1
CASSVTVTQNAFF
>TRBV28|TRBJ2-5
CASSRRAVGETQYF
>TRBV7-3|TRBJ2-2
CASSPGTVRGELFF
>TRBV3-1|TRBJ2-1
CASSQALAPANNEQFF
>TRBV20-1|TRBJ1-1
CKIGGNTEAFF
>TRBV20-1|TRBJ2-2
CSVPEAGELFF
>TRBV7-6|TRBJ2-1
CASSPAITNYNEQFF
>TRBV2|TRBJ2-2
CASSPGLAGGPTPGELFF
>TRBV2|TRBJ1-2
CASIFQDRDYGYTF
>TRBV19|TRBJ2-3
CASSPPGLAEDTDTQYF
>TRBV27|TRBJ1-1
CASSLVREGVAFF
>TRBV3-1|TRBJ2-3
CASSPRAGGGAQYF
>TRBV6-1|TRBJ2-7
CASSNREDEQYF
>TRBV20-1|TRBJ1-1
CSARRQGMNTEAFF
>TRBV7-9|TRBJ2-7
CASSLLPESSYEQYF
>TRBV12-5|TRBJ2-5
CASGLVWTSGRVETQYF
>TRBV30|TRBJ2-5
CAWNRQETQYF
>TRBV5-1|TRBJ2-3
CASSRTGLAGEADTQYF
>TRBV2|TRBJ2-3
CASSELDTDTQYF
>TRBV28|TRBJ2-1
CASSLPDSSYNEQFF
>TRBV28|TRBJ2-2
CASSFTRSPGELFF
>TRBV14|TRBJ2-7
CASSHPSSYEQYF
>TRBV27|TRBJ2-1
CASSHLPVTPRTSSFHEQFF